This T cell receptor beta chain was recovered during a study of cytomegalovirus exposure and HLA in healthy donors (TCRdb year 2017). In the study overall: In an earlier analysis of roughly 590 of the donors, 250 to 350 Gb of sequence data and 100 million or so unique TCR beta sequences from 180 million or so T cells were reported. Roughly 320 gigabases of sequencing data and roughly 80 million unique TCR sequences made up an early release that covered roughly 670 HLA-typed donors. Of the roughly 420 genotyped donors, approximately 80% were placed in the genetic ancestry cluster associated with self-reported Caucasian donors. The aim of the study was to test whether cataloging public T cell receptors could identify signatures of past pathogen exposure. Using immunosequencing, the study profiled T cell repertoires from approximately 700 subjects and related those repertoires to cytomegalovirus serostatus. Besides the first cohort of 666 subjects, a separate validation cohort made up of 120 different subjects was used. High-throughput TCR immunosequencing, statistical association of individual TCRs with disease status, and machine learning were combined to predict cytomegalovirus infection status. To study patterns of TCR occurrence, a later analysis re-analyzed previously published TCR beta repertoires from 666 donors and added high-resolution HLA genotyping. Rather than drawing on any new phenotypic data, the later analysis identified candidate immune exposures from TCR beta sequences and the way those sequences occurred across donors. In an earlier analysis of around 540 of the donors, high-throughput TCR beta sequencing was used to judge whether each TCR beta V gene segment behaved as functional or pseudogenic. Alongside the repertoire data, information on donor age, sex, ethnicity and CMV serostatus was compiled. A later genetic analysis used genome-wide SNP genotypes for about three fifths of the 666 donors, treating that subset as a discovery cohort. All discovery cohort repertoires had been generated using a single sequencing platform. Both class I and class II loci were covered by HLA typing, at four-digit resolution. The number of typed donors differed by locus: about 620-630 for A, B, C, DRB1 and DQB1; about 520 for DQA1; roughly 600 for DPA1; and some 430 for DPB1. Roughly five DR-DQ haplotypes were handled as single units for association and clustering because linkage in the cohort was strong. Across under 500 genotyped donors of the cohort, an average of about 250,000 unique TCR beta nucleotide sequences per donor were sequenced, and roughly 20% of those sequences were non-productive.

Beyond this particular receptor, the publication reports: Linkage disequilibrium might explain the correlated functional status among segregating V segments, but an unknown experimental factor could not be excluded. A later analysis found that TCR association rates varied across HLA loci, with DRB1 alleles showing the most associated TCRs and HLA-C alleles the fewest. Because counts were too low, roughly 18 rarely observed V segments, including chromosome 9 orphons, were left out of the earlier analysis of 500 to 650 of the donors. Some IMGT-functional V segments, including TRBV6-2 and TRBV6-3, could not be distinguished by the 87-base-pair reads and were therefore excluded. A group of highly shared sequence variants was considered likely to be a technical artifact of the sequencing pipeline. CMV serostatus was the only immune exposure information available for the cohort. Compared with the 666-donor mean, donors in an Asian-associated ancestry cluster had fewer N-insertions in productive TCRs, according to a later genetic analysis. Assigning TCR associations to individual alleles was difficult when HLA alleles, especially DR and DQ, strongly co-occurred. A later analysis found that HLA-associated TCR beta chains were more clonally expanded and had lower generation probabilities than equally common non-associated chains. While some public TCRs were present in many individuals, most TCR sequences turned up only very rarely across donors. According to a later analysis, most CMV-associated TCR beta chains appeared to be HLA-restricted, and the HLA associations seemed to be driven largely by CMV exposure. Cytomegalovirus status was reported to be diagnosed by the classifier with high specificity and sensitivity in both the original and validation cohorts. Several of the top co-occurrence clusters appeared to be linked to parvovirus B19, influenza, CMV and Epstein-Barr virus, according to a later analysis. According to the authors, the approach could potentially be generalized to other disease states and immunological phenotypes. Because HLA typing was missing for some donors at each locus, association tests included only the typed subset. An earlier analysis of approximately 540 of the donors showed that most TCR beta V segments appeared in productive rearrangements either about 90% or about 30% of the time, which broadly matched IMGT annotations. A later analysis associated about 17,000 TCR beta sequences with specific HLA alleles at a false discovery rate of 0.05. A few of the identified cytomegalovirus-associated TCR beta chains were confirmed in vitro to be specific for cytomegalovirus antigens. A further reported finding was that TCR beta sequences accurately predicted the HLA-A and HLA-B alleles for most subjects in the first cohort. The presence/absence analyses assumed that sequencing depth was roughly uniform across donors, and that assumption may not be true. The study gave a list of roughly 150 TCR beta chains associated with cytomegalovirus. Only TCR beta chains were sequenced in this cohort, and the absence of alpha or paired-chain data limited detectable features. V-gene and J-gene trimming of TCR beta chains was associated with a missense DCLRE1C variant in a later genetic analysis, and the association was replicated in an independent cohort.

The cohort consisted of 650 to 700 healthy bone marrow donors. Cohort members were all nominally healthy when sampled, although unrecorded immune exposures were likely present. The donor tested CMV seronegative, placing the donor among the 352 seronegative members of the cohort. Every donor gave a peripheral blood sample, and the peripheral blood mononuclear cells from that sample were used for TCR beta sequencing. The Qiagen DNeasy Blood Extraction Kit was used to extract genomic DNA from the blood cell samples. The trim is 2 bases for V and 3 bases for J, with a gap of 15 bases between the germline ends. Spanning cysteine to phenylalanine, the CDR3 consists of 16 amino acids. CDR3 DNA is the only sequence kept; it has 48 bases, read in frame from the first base. CDR1 and CDR2 were assigned from the germline V gene as MGHDK and SYGVNS. With regard to this clone: Its antigen is not yet known. Per-base qualities were not stored, and no clone one base away is much larger.

Receptors were amplified or captured by the immunoSEQ multiplex PCR assay. The multiplex PCR relied on a mix of 60 forward primers for TCR Vbeta segments and 13 reverse primers for TCR Jbeta segments. A multiplex PCR assay on genomic DNA amplified the CDR3 region of rearranged TCR beta genes. The amplified TCR beta libraries were sequenced on the Illumina HiSeq System as 87-base-pair reads. The published analysis was carried out like this. In a later analysis, tens of millions of unique TCR beta chains were counted across the 650 to 700 repertoires, and some 10 million of these chains were shared by at least two donors. A nearest-neighbor algorithm error-corrected the raw reads and collapsed the reads into unique sequences, merging closely related sequences to remove PCR and sequencing errors. V, D and J gene segments were assigned by aligning CDR3 sequences to IMGT reference sequences. Each retained sequence needed at least a six-nucleotide match to both a V gene segment and a J gene segment. A rearrangement was called productive if the CDR3 had no stop codons and remained in frame with V and J, and every other rearrangement was called non-productive. Following IMGT convention, CDR3 was defined as the stretch from the second conserved V-encoded cysteine to the conserved J-encoded phenylalanine. Sequences without an unambiguous match to a single V gene segment were excluded from the earlier analysis of several hundred of the donors. In an earlier analysis of several hundred of the donors, V segments were called functional above 56.7% productive rearrangements and were called segregating when the between-donor standard deviation exceeded 5%. A statistical classification framework was built for diagnosing cytomegalovirus status from the catalog of TCR beta chain sequences. In a later analysis, TCR nucleotide sequences were compared against IMGT/GENE-DB human TR gene sequences so that V and J genes could be assigned. Using the TCRdist pipeline, a later analysis assigned CDR3 sequences along with most-parsimonious VDJ recombination scenarios. A later analysis defined each TCR beta chain by its CDR3 amino acid sequence plus V-gene family, and excluded reads lacking a unique V-gene family. In a later analysis, approximately 640 highly shared, low-generation-probability nucleotide sequences were removed to address suspected cross-contamination and a sequencing artifact. For each public chain, a later analysis derived a clonal expansion index from normalized ranks of inferred template counts within each repertoire. A later analysis computed generation probabilities with a VDJ recombination model fitted to out-of-frame rearrangements, and checked the results against IGoR. In a later analysis, TCR-TCR, TCR-HLA and TCR-CMV co-occurrence was scored with hypergeometric tests, and a repertoire-size bias correction was applied to TCR pairs. To estimate false discovery rates, a later analysis permuted the HLA or CMV assignments 20 times. In a later analysis, co-occurring TCRs were grouped with DBSCAN, and TCRdist sequence similarity was added when clustering was performed within HLA-allele-positive subsets. For co-occurrence clustering, repertoires with fewer than 30,000 or more than 120,000 public chains were excluded, along with four or five repertoires with anomalous nucleotide sharing. TCRdb stores this immuneACCESS table with in-frame sequences only. Part of the clones is absent; in the studies checked, under half of the shortfall reflects unresolved V genes, and no reason is known for the rest. V and J calls plus clone size are reproduced from that table; the DNA served to infer D and trimming. Here the sample has more than 110,000 clones; roughly 83% occur a single time. The ten largest clonotypes hold 3.1% of the sample.

The sample comprised PBMCs. The TCR originated in a female donor in good health and CMV-seronegative. The chain links TRBV25-1 with TRBJ2-3; TRBD1 is a possible D gene, resting on 6 matching bases. The CDR3 protein is CASSEPQGLRTDTQYF. DNA sequence: TGTGCCAGCAGTGAACCACAGGGATTGAGGACAGATACGCAGTATTTT. Extended through the reference TRBV25-1 and TRBJ2-3 proteins, this CDR3 yields the full variable domain: EADIYQTPRYLVIGTGKKITLECSQTMGHDKMYWYQQDPGMELHLIHYSYGVNSTEKGDLSSESTVSRIRTEHFPLTLESARPSHTSQYLCASSEPQGLRTDTQYFGPGTRLTVL.